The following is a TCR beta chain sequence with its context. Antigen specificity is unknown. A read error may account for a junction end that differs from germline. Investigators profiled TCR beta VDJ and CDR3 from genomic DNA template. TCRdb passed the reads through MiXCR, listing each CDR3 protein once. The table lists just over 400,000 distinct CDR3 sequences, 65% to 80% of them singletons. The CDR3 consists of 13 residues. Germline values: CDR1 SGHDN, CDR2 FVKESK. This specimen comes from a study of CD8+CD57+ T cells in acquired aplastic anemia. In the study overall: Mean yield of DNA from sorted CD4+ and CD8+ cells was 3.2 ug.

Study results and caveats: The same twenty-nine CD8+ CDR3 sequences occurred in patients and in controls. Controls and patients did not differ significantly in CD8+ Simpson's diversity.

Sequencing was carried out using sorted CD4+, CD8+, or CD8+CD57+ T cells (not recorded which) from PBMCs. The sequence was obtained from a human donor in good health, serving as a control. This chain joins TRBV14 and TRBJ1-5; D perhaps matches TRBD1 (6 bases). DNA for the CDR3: TGTGCCAGCAGCCGACGGGGGCGGGAGACCCAGTACTTT. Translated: CASSRRGRETQYF.